This T cell receptor (beta chain) was recovered during a study of T cell therapy after organ transplantation. Study context: Responders numbered eight and nonresponders two among some ten patients. Study-level findings and limits: Confounding by concurrent antirejection or antiviral medications was not assessed.

Time point described: 20-29 weeks after completion of therapy. Details on this clone: The antigen is not known.

Trimming at V came to 5 bases and at J to 5 bases, leaving 5 bases not matched to a gene. CDR1 is MGHDK and CDR2 is SYGVNS in the germline V gene. The CDR3 loop spans 14 amino acids. This table comes from immunoSEQ multiplex PCR, and its TCRdb copy is limited to in-frame clones, with some not included. The data show some 17,000 clones, 65% to 90% seen once. This chain links TRBV25-1 with TRBJ1-5; 8 bases line up with TRBD1. The sequence was obtained from a human patient who had received a solid organ transplant and had CMV disease. Some T cells may have originated in the graft donor. The sample here was CD8+ T cells from blood, taken after autologous CMV-specific T cell therapy. The CDR3 DNA is TGTGCCAGCAGTAGCCCAGGGGGCGATCAGCCCCAGCATTTT. Encoded protein: CASSSPGGDQPQHF.